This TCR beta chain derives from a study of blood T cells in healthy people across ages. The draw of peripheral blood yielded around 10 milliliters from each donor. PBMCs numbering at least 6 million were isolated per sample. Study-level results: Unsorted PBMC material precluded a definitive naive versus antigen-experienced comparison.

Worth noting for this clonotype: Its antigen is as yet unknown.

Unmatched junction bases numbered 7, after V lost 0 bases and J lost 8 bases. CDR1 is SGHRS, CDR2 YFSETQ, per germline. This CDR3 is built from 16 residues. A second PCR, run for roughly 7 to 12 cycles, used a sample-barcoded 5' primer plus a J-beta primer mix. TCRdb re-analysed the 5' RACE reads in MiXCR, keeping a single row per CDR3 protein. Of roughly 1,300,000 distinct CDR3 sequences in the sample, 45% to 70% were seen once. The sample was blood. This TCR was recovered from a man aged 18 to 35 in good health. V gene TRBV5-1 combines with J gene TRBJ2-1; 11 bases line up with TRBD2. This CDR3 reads CASSLALSGGAHEQFF. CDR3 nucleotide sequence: TGCGCCAGCAGCTTGGCCCTTAGCGGGGGGGCCCATGAGCAGTTCTTC. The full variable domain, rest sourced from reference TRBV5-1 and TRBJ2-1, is KAGVTQTPRYLIKTRGQQVTLSCSPISGHRSVSWYQQTPGQGLQFLFEYFSETQRNKGNFPGRFSGRQFSNSRSEMNVSTLELGDSALYLCASSLALSGGAHEQFFGPGTRLTVL.